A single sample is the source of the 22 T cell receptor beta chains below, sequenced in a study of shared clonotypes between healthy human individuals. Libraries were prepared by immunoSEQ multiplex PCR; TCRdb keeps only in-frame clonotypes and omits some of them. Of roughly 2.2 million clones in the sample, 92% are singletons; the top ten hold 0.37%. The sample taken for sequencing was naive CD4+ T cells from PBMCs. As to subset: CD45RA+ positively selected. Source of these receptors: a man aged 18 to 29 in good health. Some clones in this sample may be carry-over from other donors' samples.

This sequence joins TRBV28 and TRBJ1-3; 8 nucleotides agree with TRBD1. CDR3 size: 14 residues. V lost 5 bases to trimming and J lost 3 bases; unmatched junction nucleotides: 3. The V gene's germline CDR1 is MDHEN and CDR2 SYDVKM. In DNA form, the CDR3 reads TGTGCCAGCAGTGCAACAGGGGGTGGAAACACCATATATTTT. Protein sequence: CASSATGGGNTIYF.

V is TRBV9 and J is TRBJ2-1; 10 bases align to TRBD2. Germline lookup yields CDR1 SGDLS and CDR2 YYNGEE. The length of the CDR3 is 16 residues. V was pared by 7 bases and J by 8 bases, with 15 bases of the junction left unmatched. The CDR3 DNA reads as TGTGCCAGCGACCCCGGACTAGCGGTATTTGTGCATGAGCAGTTCTTC. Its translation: CASDPGLAVFVHEQFF.

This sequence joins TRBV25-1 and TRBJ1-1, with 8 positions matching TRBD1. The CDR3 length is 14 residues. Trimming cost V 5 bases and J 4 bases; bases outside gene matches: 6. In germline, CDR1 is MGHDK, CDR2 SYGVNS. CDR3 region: CASSRDRWATEAFF. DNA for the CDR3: TGTGCCAGCAGTAGGGACAGGTGGGCCACTGAAGCTTTCTTT.

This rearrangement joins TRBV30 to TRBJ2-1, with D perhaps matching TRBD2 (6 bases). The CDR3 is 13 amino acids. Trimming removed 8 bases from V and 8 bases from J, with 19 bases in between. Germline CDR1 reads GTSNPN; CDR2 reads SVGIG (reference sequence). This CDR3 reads CANQGRLGDEQFF. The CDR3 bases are TGTGCCAACCAAGGGAGGCTAGGCGATGAGCAGTTCTTC. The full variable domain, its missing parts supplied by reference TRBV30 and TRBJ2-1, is SQTIHQWPATLVQPVGSPLSLECTVEGTSNPNLYWYRQAAGRGLQLLFYSVGIGQISSEVPQNLSASRPQDRQFILSSKKLLLSDSGFYLCANQGRLGDEQFFGPGTRLTVL.

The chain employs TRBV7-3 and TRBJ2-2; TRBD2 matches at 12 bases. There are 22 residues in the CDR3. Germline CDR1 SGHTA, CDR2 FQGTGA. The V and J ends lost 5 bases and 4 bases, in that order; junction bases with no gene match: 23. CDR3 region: CASSPLRTGRLAGGPSTGELFF. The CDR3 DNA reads TGTGCCAGCAGCCCCCTTAGGACAGGGCGGCTAGCGGGAGGGCCGTCCACCGGGGAGCTGTTTTTT.

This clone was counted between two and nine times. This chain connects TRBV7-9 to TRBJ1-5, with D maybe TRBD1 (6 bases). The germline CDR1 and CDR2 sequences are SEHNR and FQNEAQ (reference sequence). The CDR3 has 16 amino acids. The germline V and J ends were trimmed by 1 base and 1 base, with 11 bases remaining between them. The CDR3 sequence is CASSLGGAGSNQPQHF. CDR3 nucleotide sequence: TGTGCCAGCAGCTTAGGGGGGGCTGGCAGCAATCAGCCCCAGCATTTT.

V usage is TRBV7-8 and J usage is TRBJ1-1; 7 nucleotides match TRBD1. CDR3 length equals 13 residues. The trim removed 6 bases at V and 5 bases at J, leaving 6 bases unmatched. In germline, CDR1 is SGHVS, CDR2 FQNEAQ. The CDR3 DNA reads TGTGCCAGCAGTTTAACACAGGGGACTGAAGCTTTCTTT. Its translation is CASSLTQGTEAFF.

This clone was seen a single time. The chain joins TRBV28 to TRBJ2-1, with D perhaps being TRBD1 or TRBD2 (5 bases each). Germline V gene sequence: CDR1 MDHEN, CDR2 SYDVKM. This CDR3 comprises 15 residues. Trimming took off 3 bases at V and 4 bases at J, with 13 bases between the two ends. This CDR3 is CASSLGTGSYNEQFF. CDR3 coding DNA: TGTGCCAGCAGTTTGGGGACCGGGTCGTACAATGAGCAGTTCTTC.

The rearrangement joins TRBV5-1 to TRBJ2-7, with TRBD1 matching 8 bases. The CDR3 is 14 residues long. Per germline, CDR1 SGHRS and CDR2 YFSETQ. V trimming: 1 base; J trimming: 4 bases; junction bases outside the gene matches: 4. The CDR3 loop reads CASSLTGTGYEQYF. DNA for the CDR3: TGCGCCAGCAGCTTGACCGGGACAGGATACGAGCAGTACTTC.

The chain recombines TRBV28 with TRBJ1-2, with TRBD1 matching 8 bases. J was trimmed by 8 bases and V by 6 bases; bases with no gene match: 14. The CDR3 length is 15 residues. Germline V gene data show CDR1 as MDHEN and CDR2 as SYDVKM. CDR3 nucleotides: TGTGCCAGCAGCCGCCCTGGGCAGGGGGCGCGCGGCTACACCTTC. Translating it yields CASSRPGQGARGYTF.

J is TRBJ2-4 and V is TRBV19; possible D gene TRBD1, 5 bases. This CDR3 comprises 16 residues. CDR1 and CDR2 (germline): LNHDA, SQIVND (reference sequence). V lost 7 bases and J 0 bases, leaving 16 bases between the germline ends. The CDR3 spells CASNPGQNLAKNIQYF. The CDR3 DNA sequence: TGTGCCAGTAACCCAGGGCAGAACCTAGCCAAAAACATTCAGTACTTC. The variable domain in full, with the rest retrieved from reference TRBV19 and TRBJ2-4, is DGGITQSPKYLFRKEGQNVTLSCEQNLNHDAMYWYRQDPGQGLRLIYYSQIVNDFQKGDIAEGYSVSREKKESFPLTVTSAQKNPTAFYLCASNPGQNLAKNIQYFGAGTRLSVL.

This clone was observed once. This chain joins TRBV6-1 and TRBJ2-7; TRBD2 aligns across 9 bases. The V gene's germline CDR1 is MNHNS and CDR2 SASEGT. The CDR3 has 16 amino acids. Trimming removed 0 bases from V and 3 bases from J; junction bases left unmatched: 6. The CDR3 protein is CASSEAVVAGVYEQYF. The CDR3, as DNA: TGTGCCAGCAGTGAAGCGGTGGTAGCGGGAGTCTACGAGCAGTACTTC.

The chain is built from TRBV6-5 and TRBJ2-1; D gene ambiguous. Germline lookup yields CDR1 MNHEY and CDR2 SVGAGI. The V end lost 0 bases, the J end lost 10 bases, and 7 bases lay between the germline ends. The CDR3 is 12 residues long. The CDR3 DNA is TGTGCCAGCAGTTACTCGACGTCCGAGCAGTTCTTC. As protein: CASSYSTSEQFF.

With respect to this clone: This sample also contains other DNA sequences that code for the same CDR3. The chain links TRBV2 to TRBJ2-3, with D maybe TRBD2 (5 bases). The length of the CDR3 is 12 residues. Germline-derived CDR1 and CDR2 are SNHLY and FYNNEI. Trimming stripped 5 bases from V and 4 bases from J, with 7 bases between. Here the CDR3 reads CASSSGADTQYF. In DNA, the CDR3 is TGTGCCAGCAGTTCCGGGGCAGATACGCAGTATTTT.

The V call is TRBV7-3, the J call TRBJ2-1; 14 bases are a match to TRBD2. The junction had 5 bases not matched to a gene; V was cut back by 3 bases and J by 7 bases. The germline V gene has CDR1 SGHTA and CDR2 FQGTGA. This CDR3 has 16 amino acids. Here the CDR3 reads CASSLTSGRAMNEQFF. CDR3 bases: TGTGCCAGCAGCTTGACTAGCGGGAGGGCCATGAATGAGCAGTTCTTC.

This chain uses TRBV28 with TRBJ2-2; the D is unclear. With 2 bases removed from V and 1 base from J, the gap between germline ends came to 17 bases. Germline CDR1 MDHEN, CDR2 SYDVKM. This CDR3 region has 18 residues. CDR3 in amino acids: CASSLRSLGAGNTGELFF. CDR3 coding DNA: TGTGCCAGCAGTTTAAGGTCTCTCGGAGCAGGGAACACCGGGGAGCTGTTTTTT.

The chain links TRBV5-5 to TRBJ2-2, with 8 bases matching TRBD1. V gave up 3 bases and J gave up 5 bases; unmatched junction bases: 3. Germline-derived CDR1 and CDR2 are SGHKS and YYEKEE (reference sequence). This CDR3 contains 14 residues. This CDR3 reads CASSWTGNTGELFF. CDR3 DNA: TGTGCCAGCAGCTGGACAGGGAATACCGGGGAGCTGTTTTTT.

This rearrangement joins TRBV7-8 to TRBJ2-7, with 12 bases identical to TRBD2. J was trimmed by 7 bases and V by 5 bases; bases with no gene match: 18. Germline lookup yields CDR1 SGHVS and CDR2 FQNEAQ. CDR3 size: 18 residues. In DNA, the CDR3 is TGTGCCAGCAGCACCCTCCCCACTAGCGGGAGGACGGGCTCGGAGCAGTACTTC. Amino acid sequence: CASSTLPTSGRTGSEQYF.

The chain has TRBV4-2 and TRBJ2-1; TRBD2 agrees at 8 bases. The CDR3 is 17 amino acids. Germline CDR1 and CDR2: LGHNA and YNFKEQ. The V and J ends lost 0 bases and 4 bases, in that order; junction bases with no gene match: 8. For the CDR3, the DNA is TGTGCCAGCAGCCAAGAGGCCCTAGCGGGTCCATACAATGAGCAGTTCTTC. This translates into CASSQEALAGPYNEQFF.

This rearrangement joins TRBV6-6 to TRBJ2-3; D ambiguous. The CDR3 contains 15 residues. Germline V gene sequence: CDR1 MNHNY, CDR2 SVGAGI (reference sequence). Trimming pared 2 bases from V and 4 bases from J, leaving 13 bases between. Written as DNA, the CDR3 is TGTGCCAGCAGTTACGGTCCGGTCATAGCAGATACGCAGTATTTT. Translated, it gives CASSYGPVIADTQYF.

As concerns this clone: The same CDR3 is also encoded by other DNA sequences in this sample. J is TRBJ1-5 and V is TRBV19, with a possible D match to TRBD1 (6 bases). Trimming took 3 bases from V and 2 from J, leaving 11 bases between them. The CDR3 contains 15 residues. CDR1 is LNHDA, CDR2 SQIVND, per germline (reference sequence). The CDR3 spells CASSIVRGGNQPQHF. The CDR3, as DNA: TGTGCCAGTAGTATCGTGAGGGGGGGCAATCAGCCCCAGCATTTT.

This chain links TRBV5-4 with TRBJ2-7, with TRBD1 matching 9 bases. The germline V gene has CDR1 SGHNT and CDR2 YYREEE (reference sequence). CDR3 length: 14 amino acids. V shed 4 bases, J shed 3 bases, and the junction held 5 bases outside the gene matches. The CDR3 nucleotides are TGTGCCAGCAGCAAGGGACAGGGAAACTACGAGCAGTACTTC. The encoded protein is CASSKGQGNYEQYF.